A selection of T cell receptor beta chains follows, all from one sample in a study of OX40 agonist ivuxolimab in advanced cancers. The data were produced by immunoSEQ multiplex PCR, yet TCRdb's version contains in-frame clones alone and is incomplete. The top ten hold around 2.9% of the sample, which has fewer than 90,000 clones, 85% seen once. This material consisted of CD4+ or CD8+ T cells sorted from blood, taken in a trial of the OX40 agonist ivuxolimab. These receptors all come from an adult with an advanced solid tumor such as melanoma, head and neck, liver or kidney cancer. The CDR3 runs from the conserved cysteine through the conserved F or W. A D gene is named only where the DNA matches it firmly. Rows may omit the clone size; those that give it use once, few, many or a size class.

D: -
J: TRBJ2-7
size: few
V: TRBV19
CDR3: CASSRDYEQYF
DNA: TGTGCCAGTAGTAGGGATTACGAGCAGTACTTC

D: -
J: TRBJ1-1
size: -
V: TRBV11-1
CDR3: CASSLREGSTEAFF
DNA: TGTGCCAGCAGCTTGAGGGAGGGGAGCACTGAAGCTTTCTTT

D: -
J: TRBJ1-1
size: -
V: TRBV9
CDR3: CASSVISNTEAFF
DNA: TGTGCCAGCAGCGTAATTTCGAACACTGAAGCTTTCTTT

D: -
J: TRBJ1-2
size: -
V: TRBV6-5
CDR3: CASSGNRASNYGYTF
DNA: TGTGCCAGCAGTGGGAACAGGGCCTCTAACTATGGCTACACCTTC

D: TRBD2
J: TRBJ2-5
size: -
V: TRBV7-2
CDR3: CASSPGAGNQETQYF
DNA: TGTGCCAGCAGCCCCGGAGCGGGGAACCAAGAGACCCAGTACTTC

D: -
J: TRBJ2-7
size: -
V: TRBV6-1
CDR3: CASSSQGGSSYEQYF
DNA: TGTGCCAGCAGTTCCCAGGGGGGGAGCTCCTACGAGCAGTACTTC

D: TRBD1
J: TRBJ1-6
size: -
V: TRBV5-1
CDR3: CASSTGPQGGTTPLHF
DNA: TGCGCCAGCAGCACGGGCCCCCAGGGGGGGACGACACCCCTCCACTTT

D: TRBD1
J: TRBJ1-3
size: -
V: TRBV4-3
CDR3: CASSQGLGQVGNTIYF
DNA: TGCGCCAGCAGCCAAGGCCTCGGACAGGTCGGAAACACCATATATTTT

D: -
J: TRBJ2-5
size: -
V: TRBV15
CDR3: CATQRGSEETQYF
DNA: TGTGCCACCCAACGAGGGAGCGAAGAGACCCAGTACTTC

D: TRBD2
J: TRBJ2-1
size: -
V: TRBV6-5
CDR3: CASSSVAGGYNEQFF
DNA: TGTGCCAGCAGTTCCGTAGCGGGGGGGTACAATGAGCAGTTCTTC

D: TRBD1
J: TRBJ1-4
size: -
V: TRBV7-6
CDR3: CASSPWDRGHEKLFF
DNA: TGTGCCAGCAGCCCCTGGGACAGGGGGCATGAAAAACTGTTTTTT

D: -
J: TRBJ1-2
size: -
V: TRBV10-3
CDR3: CAISESYREDGYTF
DNA: TGTGCCATCAGTGAGTCCTACAGGGAGGATGGCTACACCTTC

D: -
J: TRBJ1-1
size: -
V: TRBV9
CDR3: CASSNAATRAEAFF
DNA: TGTGCCAGCAGCAACGCAGCTACTCGCGCTGAAGCTTTCTTT

D: -
J: TRBJ2-1
size: once
V: TRBV5-1
CDR3: CASSLQPLGNEQFF
DNA: TGCGCCAGCAGCTTGCAACCCCTGGGGAATGAGCAGTTCTTC

D: TRBD1
J: TRBJ2-1
size: few
V: TRBV29-1
CDR3: CSEGQGPGNEQFF
DNA: TGCAGCGAAGGACAGGGCCCCGGCAATGAGCAGTTCTTC

D: TRBD2
J: TRBJ2-3
size: -
V: TRBV6-1
CDR3: CASSGPGLSQYF
DNA: TGTGCCAGCAGTGGCCCGGGACTATCACAATATTTT

D: TRBD1
J: TRBJ1-3
size: -
V: TRBV5-6
CDR3: CASNVGGSPGNTIYF
DNA: TGTGCCAGCAACGTAGGGGGCTCTCCTGGAAACACCATATATTTT

D: -
J: TRBJ1-1
size: -
V: TRBV11-1
CDR3: CASSLARNTEAFF
DNA: TGTGCCAGCAGCTTAGCGAGGAACACTGAAGCTTTCTTT

D: -
J: TRBJ2-7
size: -
V: TRBV6-6
CDR3: CASRNTRGAAYEQYF
DNA: TGTGCCAGCAGGAACACACGGGGGGCTGCCTACGAGCAGTACTTC

D: TRBD1
J: TRBJ1-6
size: -
V: TRBV5-1
CDR3: CASSSSTGTGNNSPLHF
DNA: TGCGCCAGCAGCTCTAGTACTGGGACAGGGAACAATTCACCCCTCCACTTT

D: -
J: TRBJ1-3
size: -
V: TRBV5-1
CDR3: CASSLVGIGNTIYF
DNA: TGCGCCAGCAGCTTGGTAGGGATTGGAAACACCATATATTTT

D: -
J: TRBJ2-5
size: -
V: TRBV20-1
CDR3: CSARRETQYF
DNA: TGCAGTGCTAGAAGAGAGACCCAGTACTTC

D: TRBD1
J: TRBJ1-1
size: -
V: TRBV2
CDR3: CATTENRGAFF
DNA: TGTGCCACCACCGAGAACAGGGGAGCTTTCTTT

D: TRBD2
J: TRBJ2-3
size: -
V: TRBV9
CDR3: CASSATTSGRRTDTQYF
DNA: TGTGCCAGCAGCGCTACGACTAGCGGGAGGAGGACAGATACGCAGTATTTT

D: -
J: TRBJ1-3
size: -
V: TRBV6-1
CDR3: CASGGEKSSGNTIYF
DNA: TGTGCCAGCGGGGGGGAAAAGAGTTCTGGAAACACCATATATTTT

D: TRBD2
J: TRBJ2-5
size: -
V: TRBV6-5
CDR3: CASSSPAGEQETQYF
DNA: TGTGCCAGCAGTTCACCAGCGGGAGAACAAGAGACCCAGTACTTC

D: -
J: TRBJ2-7
size: -
V: TRBV28
CDR3: CASSFPPGGLISEQYF
DNA: TGTGCCAGCAGTTTCCCTCCCGGGGGCCTGATATCGGAGCAGTACTTC

D: TRBD1
J: TRBJ1-2
size: once
V: TRBV9
CDR3: CASSVFDRTGGGYTF
DNA: TGTGCCAGCAGCGTATTTGATCGGACAGGGGGTGGCTACACCTTC

D: -
J: TRBJ1-2
size: -
V: TRBV4-3
CDR3: CASRRRKTYGYTF
DNA: TGCGCCAGCAGACGTCGAAAGACCTATGGCTACACCTTC

D: TRBD1
J: TRBJ2-7
size: -
V: TRBV6-6
CDR3: CASSAPGQGIYEQYF
DNA: TGTGCCAGCAGTGCCCCGGGACAGGGGATTTACGAGCAGTACTTC

D: -
J: TRBJ2-3
size: -
V: TRBV6-5
CDR3: CASSYSGGDRTDTQYF
DNA: TGTGCCAGCAGTTACTCGGGGGGTGACAGGACAGATACGCAGTATTTT

D: -
J: TRBJ1-2
size: -
V: TRBV11-2
CDR3: CASSLRATETSPLGYTF
DNA: TGTGCCAGCAGCTTAAGGGCGACAGAAACAAGTCCTTTGGGCTACACCTTC

D: -
J: TRBJ2-3
size: -
V: TRBV27
CDR3: CASWPLPGDVTDTQYF
DNA: TGTGCCAGCTGGCCACTACCAGGGGATGTTACAGATACGCAGTATTTT